Sequencing of this T cell receptor beta chain was carried out in a study of blood T cell repertoires in COVID-19. Turning to the study itself: Whether acute or convalescent, the COVID-19 samples came from the United States, Italy and Spain. The cDNA or gDNA used as material had been derived from T cells, B-cell-depleted T cells, or PBMCs.

In the source study's methods: Amplification with reference gene primers provided the estimates of nucleated cell counts. Produced via immunoSEQ multiplex PCR; TCRdb's table is partial and in-frame only. V and J calls and clone size are given by that table; D and trimming were obtained from the DNA. The sample records 140,000 or so clones, more than 75% being singletons. V dropped 7 bases and J dropped 2; count of bases not matched to a gene: 5. The CDR3 extends over 15 amino acids. Per the germline V gene, CDR1 is LNHDA and CDR2 is SQIVND (reference sequence). The V gene is TRBV19, the J gene TRBJ2-2, with 9 bases aligning to TRBD1. This clonotype was obtained from a man aged 55 to 70 with acute or convalescent COVID-19. The sample consisted of peripheral blood. The CDR3 DNA follows: TGTGCCAGTACTAGGGACAGGGCAAACACCGGGGAGCTGTTTTTT. Protein product: CASTRDRANTGELFF.